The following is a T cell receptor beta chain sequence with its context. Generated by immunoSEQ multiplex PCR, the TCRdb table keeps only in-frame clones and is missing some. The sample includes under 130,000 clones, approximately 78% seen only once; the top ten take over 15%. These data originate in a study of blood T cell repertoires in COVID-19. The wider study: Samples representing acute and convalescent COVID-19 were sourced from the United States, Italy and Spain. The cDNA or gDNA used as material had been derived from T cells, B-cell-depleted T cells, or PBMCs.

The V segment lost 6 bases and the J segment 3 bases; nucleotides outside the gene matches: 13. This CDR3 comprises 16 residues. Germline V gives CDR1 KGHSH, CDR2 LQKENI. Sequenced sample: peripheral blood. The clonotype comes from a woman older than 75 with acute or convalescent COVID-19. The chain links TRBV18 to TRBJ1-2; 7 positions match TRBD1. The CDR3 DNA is TGTGCCAGCTCGCCTGCCAGTTCCGGACAGGACTATGGCTACACCTTC. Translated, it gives CASSPASSGQDYGYTF.